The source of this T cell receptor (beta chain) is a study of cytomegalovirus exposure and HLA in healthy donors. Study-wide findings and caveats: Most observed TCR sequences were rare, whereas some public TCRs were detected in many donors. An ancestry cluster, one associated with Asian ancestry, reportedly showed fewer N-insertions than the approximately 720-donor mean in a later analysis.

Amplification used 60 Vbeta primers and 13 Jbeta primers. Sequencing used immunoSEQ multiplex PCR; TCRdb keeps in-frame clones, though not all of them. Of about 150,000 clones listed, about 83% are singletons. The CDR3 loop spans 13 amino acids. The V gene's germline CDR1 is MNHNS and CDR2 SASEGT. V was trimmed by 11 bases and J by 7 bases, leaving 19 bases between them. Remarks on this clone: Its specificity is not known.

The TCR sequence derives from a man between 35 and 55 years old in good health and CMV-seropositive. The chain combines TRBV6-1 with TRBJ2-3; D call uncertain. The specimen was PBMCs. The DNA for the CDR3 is TGTGCCGTCGCCACGAGGCCTTCCAATACGCAGTATTTT. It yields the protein CAVATRPSNTQYF.